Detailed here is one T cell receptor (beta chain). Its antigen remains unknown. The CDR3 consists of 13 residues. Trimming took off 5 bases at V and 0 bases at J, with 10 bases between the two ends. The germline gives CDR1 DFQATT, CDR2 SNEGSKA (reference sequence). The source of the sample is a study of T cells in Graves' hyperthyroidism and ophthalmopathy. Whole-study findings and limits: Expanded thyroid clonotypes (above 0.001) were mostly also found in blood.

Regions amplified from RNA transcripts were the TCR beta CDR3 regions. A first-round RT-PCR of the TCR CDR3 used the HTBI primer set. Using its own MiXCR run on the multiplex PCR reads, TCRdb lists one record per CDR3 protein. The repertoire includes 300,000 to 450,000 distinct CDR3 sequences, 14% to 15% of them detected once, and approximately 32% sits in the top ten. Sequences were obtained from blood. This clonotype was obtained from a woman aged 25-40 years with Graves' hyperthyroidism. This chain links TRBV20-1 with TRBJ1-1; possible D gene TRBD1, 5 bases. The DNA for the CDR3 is TGCAGTGCTCTCGACAGCTTGAACACTGAAGCTTTCTTT. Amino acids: CSALDSLNTEAFF.